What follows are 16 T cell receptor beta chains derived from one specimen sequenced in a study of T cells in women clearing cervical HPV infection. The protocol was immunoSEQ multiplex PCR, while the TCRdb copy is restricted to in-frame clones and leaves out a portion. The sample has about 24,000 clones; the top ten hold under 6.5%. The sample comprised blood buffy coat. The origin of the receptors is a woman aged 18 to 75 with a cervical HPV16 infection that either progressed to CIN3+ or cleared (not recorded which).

The CDR3 reads CASSELGAASSYNSPLFF. CDR3 DNA (partial): TGTGCCAGCAGTGAACTGGGGGCCGCAAGCTCCTATAATTCACCG. The chain joins TRBV2 to TRBJ2-2; a weak D match, TRBD1 (6 bases). The read gets to within 3 residues of the CDR3 end, and the germline J gene fills in the rest. CDR1 SNHLY and CDR2 FYNNEI come from the germline V gene. The CDR3 contains 18 residues.

The CDR3: CSAPSSTDTQYF. The part of the CDR3 DNA that was read is TGCAGTGCTCCTTCTAGCACAGATACG. The gene calls are TRBV20-1 and TRBJ2-3, with D unresolved. The read falls 3 residues short of the CDR3 end, and the missing part is taken from the germline J gene. This CDR3 contains 12 residues. The V end lost 5 bases, the J end lost 0 bases, and 6 bases lay between the germline ends. Germline CDR1 reads DFQATT; CDR2 reads SNEGSKA (reference sequence).

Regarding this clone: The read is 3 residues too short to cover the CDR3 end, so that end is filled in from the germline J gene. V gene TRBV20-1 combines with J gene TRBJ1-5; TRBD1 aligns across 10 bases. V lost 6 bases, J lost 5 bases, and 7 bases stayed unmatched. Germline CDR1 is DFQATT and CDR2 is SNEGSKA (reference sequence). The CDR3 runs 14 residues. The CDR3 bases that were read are TGCAGTGCCACCCGGACAGGGGGTTATCAGCCC. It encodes CSATRTGGYQP. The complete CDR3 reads CSATRTGGYQPQHF.

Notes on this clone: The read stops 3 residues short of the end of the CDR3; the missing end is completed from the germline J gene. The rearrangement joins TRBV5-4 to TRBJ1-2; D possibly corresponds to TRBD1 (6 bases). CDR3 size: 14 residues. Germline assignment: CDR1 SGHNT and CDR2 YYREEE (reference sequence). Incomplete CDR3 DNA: TGTGCCAGCAGCCCCCTGGACCAAGGGACAGGC. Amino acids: CASSPLDQGTG. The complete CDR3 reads CASSPLDQGTGYTF.

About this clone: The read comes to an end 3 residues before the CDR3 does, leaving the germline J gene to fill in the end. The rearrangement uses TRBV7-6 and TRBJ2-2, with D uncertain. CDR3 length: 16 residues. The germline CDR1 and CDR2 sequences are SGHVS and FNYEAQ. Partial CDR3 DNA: TGTGCCAGCAGCTCCCGCTTAGTTGCAACTAATGAAAAG. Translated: CASSSRLVATNEK. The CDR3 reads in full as CASSSRLVATNEKLFF.

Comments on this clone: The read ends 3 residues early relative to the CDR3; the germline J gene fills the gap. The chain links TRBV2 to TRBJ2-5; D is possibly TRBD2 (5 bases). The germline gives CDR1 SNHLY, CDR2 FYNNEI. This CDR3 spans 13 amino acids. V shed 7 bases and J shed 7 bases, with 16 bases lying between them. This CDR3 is CASNFNGAGTQYF. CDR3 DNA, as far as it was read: TGTGCCAGCAATTTTAACGGCGCGGGGACC.

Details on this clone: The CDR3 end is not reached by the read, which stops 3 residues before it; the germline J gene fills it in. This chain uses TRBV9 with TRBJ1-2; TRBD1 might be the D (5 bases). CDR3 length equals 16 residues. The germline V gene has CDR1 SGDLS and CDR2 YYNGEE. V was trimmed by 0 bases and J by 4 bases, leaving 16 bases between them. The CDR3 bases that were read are TGTGCCAGCAGCGTAGCGGGGACTTTATCCGGCTATGGC. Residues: CASSVAGTLSGYG. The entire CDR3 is CASSVAGTLSGYGYTF.

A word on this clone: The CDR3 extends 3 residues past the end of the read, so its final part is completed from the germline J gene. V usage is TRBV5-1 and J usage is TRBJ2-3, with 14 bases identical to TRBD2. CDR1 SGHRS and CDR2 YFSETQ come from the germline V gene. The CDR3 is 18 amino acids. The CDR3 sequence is CASSQGLAGGPKWATQYF. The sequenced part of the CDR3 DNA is TGCGCCAGCAGCCAAGGACTAGCGGGGGGACCTAAATGGGCGACG.

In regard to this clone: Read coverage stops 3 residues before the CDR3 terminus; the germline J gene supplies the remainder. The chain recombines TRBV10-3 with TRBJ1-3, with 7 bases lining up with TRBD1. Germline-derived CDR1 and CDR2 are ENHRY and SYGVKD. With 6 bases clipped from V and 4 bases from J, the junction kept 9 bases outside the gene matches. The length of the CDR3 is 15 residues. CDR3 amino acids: CAISREGARGNTIYF. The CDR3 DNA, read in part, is TGTGCCATCAGCAGGGAGGGGGCGCGAGGAAACACC.

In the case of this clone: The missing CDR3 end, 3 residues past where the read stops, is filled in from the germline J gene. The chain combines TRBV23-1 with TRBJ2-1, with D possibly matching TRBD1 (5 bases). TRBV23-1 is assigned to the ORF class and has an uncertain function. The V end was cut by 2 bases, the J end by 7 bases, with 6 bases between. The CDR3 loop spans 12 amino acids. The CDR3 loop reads CASSQRGNEQFF. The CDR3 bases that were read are TGCGCCAGCAGTCAAAGGGGAAATGAG.

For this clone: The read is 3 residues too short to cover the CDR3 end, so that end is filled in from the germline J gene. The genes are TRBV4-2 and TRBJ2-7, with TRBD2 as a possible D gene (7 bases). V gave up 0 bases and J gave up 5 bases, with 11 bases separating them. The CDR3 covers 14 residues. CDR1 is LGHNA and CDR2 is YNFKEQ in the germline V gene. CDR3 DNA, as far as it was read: TGTGCCAGCAGCCAAGAGGGGGGGCTCAACGAG. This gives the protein CASSQEGGLNE. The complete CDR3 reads CASSQEGGLNEQYF.

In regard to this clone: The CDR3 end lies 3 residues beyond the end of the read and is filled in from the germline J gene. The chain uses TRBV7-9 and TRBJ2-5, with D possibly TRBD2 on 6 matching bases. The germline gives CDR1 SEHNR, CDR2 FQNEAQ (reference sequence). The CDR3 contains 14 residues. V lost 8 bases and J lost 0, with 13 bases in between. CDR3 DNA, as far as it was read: TGTGCCAGCGGCTCCCCTAGCGACCAAGAGACC. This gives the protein CASGSPSDQET. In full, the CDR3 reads CASGSPSDQETQYF.

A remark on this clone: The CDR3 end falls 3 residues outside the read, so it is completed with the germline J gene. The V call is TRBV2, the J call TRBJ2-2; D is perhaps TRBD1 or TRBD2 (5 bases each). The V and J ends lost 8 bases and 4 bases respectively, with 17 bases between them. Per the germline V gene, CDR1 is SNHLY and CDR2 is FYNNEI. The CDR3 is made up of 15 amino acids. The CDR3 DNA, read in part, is TGTGCCAGCTGGGGCAATTCAGGGAGCACCGGGGAG. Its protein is CASWGNSGSTGE. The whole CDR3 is CASWGNSGSTGELFF.

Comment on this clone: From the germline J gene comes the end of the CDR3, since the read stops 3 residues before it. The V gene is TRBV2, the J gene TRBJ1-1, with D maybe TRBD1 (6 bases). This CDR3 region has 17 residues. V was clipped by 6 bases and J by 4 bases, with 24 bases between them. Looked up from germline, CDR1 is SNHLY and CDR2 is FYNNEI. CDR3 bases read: TGTGCCAGCAGGGCCCTCAGACAGGCCGTATGGCTCACTGAA. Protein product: CASRALRQAVWLTE. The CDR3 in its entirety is CASRALRQAVWLTEAFF.

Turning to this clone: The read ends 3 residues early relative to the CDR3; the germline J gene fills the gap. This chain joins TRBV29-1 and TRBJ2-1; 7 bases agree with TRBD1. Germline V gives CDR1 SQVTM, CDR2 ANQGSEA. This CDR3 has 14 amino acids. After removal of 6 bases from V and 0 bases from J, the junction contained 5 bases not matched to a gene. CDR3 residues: CSVRGSSSYNEQFF. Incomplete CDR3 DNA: TGCAGCGTCAGGGGGTCCTCCTCCTACAATGAG.

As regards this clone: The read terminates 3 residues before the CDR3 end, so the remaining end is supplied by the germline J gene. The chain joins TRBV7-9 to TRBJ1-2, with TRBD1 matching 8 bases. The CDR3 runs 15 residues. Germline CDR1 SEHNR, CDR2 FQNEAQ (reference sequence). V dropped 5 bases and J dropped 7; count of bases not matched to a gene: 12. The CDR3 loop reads CASSLSGQGGVGYTF. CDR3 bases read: TGTGCCAGCAGCCTAAGCGGACAGGGAGGTGTTGGC.